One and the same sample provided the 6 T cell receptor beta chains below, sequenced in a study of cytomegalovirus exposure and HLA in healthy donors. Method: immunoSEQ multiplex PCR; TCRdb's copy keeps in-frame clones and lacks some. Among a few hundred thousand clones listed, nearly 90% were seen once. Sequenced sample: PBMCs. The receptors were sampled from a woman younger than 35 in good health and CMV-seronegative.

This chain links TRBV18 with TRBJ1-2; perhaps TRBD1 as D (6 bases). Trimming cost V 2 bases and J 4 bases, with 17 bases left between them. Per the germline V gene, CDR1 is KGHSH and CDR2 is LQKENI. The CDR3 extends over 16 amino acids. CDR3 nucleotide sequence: TGTGCCAGCTCACCAACTGCGGCAGGGGAGGGCTATGGCTACACCTTC. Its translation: CASSPTAAGEGYGYTF. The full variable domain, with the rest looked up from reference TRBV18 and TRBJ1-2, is NAGVMQNPRHLVRRRGQEARLRCSPMKGHSHVYWYRQLPEEGLKFMVYLQKENIIDESGMPKERFSAEFPKEGPSILRIQQVVRGDSAAYFCASSPTAAGEGYGYTFGSGTRLTVV.

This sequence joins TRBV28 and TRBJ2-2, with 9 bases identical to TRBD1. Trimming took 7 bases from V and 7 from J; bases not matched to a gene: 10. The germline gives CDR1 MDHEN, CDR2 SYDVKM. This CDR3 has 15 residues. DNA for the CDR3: TGTGCCAGCATTTCAGGGACAGGGCATGTCGGGGAGCTGTTTTTT. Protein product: CASISGTGHVGELFF.

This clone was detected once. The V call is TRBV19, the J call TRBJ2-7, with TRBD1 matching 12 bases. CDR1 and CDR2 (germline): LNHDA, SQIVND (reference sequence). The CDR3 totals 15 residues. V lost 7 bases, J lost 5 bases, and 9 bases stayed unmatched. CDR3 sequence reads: CASTFGTGGLNEQYF. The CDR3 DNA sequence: TGTGCCAGTACCTTCGGGACAGGGGGCCTCAACGAGCAGTACTTC.

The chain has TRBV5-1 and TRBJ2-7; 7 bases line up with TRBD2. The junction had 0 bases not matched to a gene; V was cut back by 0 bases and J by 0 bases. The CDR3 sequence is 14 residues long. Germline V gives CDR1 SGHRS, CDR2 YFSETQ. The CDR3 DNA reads TGCGCCAGCAGCTTGGGGACTAGCTCCTACGAGCAGTACTTC. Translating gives CASSLGTSSYEQYF. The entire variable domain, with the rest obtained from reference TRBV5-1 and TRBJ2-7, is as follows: KAGVTQTPRYLIKTRGQQVTLSCSPISGHRSVSWYQQTPGQGLQFLFEYFSETQRNKGNFPGRFSGRQFSNSRSEMNVSTLELGDSALYLCASSLGTSSYEQYFGPGTRLTVT.

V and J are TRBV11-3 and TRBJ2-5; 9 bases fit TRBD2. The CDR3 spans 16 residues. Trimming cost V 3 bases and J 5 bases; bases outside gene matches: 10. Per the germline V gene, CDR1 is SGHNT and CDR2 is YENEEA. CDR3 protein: CASSFLAGGNGETQYF. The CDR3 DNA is TGTGCCAGCAGCTTTCTGGCGGGGGGGAACGGTGAGACCCAGTACTTC.

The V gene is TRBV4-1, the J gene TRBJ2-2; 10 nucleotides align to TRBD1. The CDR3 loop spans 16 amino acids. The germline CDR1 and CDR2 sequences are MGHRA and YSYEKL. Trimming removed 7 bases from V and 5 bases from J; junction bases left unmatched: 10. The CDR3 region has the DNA TGCGCCAGCACCACGACCGGGACAGGGGAGACCGGGGAGCTGTTTTTT. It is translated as CASTTTGTGETGELFF.